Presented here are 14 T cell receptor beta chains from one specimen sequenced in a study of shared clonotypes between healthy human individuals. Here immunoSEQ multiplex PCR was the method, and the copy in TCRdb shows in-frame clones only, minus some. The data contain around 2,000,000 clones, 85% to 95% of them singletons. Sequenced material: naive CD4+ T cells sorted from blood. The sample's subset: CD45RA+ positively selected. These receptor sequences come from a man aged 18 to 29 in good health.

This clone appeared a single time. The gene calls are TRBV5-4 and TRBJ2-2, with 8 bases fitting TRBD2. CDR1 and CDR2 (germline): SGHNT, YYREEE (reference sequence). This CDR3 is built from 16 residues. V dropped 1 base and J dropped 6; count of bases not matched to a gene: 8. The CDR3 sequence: CASSLSAGVTPGELFF. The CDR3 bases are TGTGCCAGCAGCTTGTCAGCGGGGGTTACACCCGGGGAGCTGTTTTTT. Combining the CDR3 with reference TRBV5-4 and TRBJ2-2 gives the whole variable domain ETGVTQSPTHLIKTRGQQVTLRCSSQSGHNTVSWYQQALGQGPQFIFQYYREEENGRGNFPPRFSGLQFPNYSSELNVNALELDDSALYLCASSLSAGVTPGELFFGEGSRLTVL.

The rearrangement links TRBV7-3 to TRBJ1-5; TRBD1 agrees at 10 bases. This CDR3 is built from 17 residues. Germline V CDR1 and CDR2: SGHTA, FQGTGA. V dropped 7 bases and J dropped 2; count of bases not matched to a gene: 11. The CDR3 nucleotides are TGTGCCAGCAACGGAATGGGGGACAGGGGAGGCAATCAGCCCCAGCATTTT. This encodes CASNGMGDRGGNQPQHF. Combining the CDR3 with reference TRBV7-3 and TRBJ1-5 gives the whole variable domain GAGVSQTPSNKVTEKGKYVELRCDPISGHTALYWYRQSLGQGPEFLIYFQGTGAADDSGLPNDRFFAVRPEGSVSTLKIQRTERGDSAVYLCASNGMGDRGGNQPQHFGDGTRLSIL.

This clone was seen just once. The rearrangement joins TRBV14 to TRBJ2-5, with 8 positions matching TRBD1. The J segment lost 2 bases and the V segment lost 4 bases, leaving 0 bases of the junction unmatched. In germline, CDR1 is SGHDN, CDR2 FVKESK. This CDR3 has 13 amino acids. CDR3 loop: CASSRDRQETQYF. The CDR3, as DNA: TGTGCCAGCAGCCGGGACAGGCAAGAGACCCAGTACTTC.

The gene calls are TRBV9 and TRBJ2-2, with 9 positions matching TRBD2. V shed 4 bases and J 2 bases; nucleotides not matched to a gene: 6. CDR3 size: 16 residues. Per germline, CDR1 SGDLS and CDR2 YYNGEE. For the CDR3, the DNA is TGTGCCAGCAGCCCCCGGACTAGCGAAAACACCGGGGAGCTGTTTTTT. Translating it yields CASSPRTSENTGELFF.

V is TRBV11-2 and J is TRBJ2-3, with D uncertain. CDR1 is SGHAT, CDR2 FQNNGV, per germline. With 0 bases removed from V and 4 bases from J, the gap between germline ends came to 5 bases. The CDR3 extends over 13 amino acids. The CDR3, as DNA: TGTGCCAGCAGCTTAGATCTCTCAGATACGCAGTATTTT. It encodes CASSLDLSDTQYF.

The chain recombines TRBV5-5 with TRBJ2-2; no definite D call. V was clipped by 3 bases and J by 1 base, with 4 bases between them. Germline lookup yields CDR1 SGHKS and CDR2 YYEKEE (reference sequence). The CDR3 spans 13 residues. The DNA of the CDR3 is TGTGCCAGCAGCTGGGGGAACACCGGGGAGCTGTTTTTT. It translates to CASSWGNTGELFF.

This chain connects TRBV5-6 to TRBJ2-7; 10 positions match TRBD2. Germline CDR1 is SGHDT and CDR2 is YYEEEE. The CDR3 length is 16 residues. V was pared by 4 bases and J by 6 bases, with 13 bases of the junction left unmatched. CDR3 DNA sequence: TGTGCCAGCAGCCCAGTAGCGGCTAGCGGGAGTTTCGAGCAGTACTTC. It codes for CASSPVAASGSFEQYF.

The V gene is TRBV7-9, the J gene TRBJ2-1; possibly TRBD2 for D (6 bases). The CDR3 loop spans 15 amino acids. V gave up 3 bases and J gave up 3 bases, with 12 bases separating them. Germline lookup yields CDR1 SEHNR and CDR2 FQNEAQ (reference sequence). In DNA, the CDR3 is TGTGCCAGCAGCTTGGAGGGGAGGTACTACAATGAGCAGTTCTTC. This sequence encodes CASSLEGRYYNEQFF.

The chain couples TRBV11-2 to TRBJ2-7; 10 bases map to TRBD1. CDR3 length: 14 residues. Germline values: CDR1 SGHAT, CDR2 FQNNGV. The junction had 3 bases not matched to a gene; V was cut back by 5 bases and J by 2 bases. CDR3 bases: TGTGCCAGCAGCATTGGACAGGGGGCCTACGAGCAGTACTTC. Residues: CASSIGQGAYEQYF.

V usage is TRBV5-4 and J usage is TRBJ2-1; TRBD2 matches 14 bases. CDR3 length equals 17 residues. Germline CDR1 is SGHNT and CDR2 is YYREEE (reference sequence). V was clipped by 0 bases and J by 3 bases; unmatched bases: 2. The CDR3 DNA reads TGTGCCAGCAGCTTGGGGACTAGCGGGGGGTACTACAATGAGCAGTTCTTC. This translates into CASSLGTSGGYYNEQFF.

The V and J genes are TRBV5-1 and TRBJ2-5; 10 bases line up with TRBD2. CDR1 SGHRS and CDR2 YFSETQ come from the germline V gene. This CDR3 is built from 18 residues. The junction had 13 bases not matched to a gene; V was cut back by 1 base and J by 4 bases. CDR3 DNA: TGCGCCAGCAGCTTGACCCTTCTAGCGGGAGTGGAAAGAGAGACCCAGTACTTC. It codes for CASSLTLLAGVERETQYF.

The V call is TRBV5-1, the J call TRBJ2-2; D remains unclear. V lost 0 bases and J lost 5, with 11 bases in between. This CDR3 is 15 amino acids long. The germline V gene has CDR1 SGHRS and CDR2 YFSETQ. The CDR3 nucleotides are TGCGCCAGCAGCTTGGAGCAAACCGGGACCGGGGAGCTGTTTTTT. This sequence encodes CASSLEQTGTGELFF. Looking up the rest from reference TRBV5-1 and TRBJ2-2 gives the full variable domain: KAGVTQTPRYLIKTRGQQVTLSCSPISGHRSVSWYQQTPGQGLQFLFEYFSETQRNKGNFPGRFSGRQFSNSRSEMNVSTLELGDSALYLCASSLEQTGTGELFFGEGSRLTVL.

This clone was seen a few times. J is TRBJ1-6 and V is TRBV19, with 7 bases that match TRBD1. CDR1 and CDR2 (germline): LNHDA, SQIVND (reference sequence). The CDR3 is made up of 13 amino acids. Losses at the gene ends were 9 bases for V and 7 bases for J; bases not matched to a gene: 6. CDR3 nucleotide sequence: TGTGCCAGCCGGGACAGCGAGAATTCACCCCTCCACTTT. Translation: CASRDSENSPLHF.

CDR3 loop: CTSRGAGMGTDTQYF. The CDR3 coding sequence is TGCACCAGCAGAGGGGCGGGAATGGGCACAGATACGCAGTATTTT. The chain links TRBV1 to TRBJ2-3; TRBD2, the table's D call, lacks a check against the DNA. TRBV1 is a known pseudogene. This CDR3 comprises 15 residues.